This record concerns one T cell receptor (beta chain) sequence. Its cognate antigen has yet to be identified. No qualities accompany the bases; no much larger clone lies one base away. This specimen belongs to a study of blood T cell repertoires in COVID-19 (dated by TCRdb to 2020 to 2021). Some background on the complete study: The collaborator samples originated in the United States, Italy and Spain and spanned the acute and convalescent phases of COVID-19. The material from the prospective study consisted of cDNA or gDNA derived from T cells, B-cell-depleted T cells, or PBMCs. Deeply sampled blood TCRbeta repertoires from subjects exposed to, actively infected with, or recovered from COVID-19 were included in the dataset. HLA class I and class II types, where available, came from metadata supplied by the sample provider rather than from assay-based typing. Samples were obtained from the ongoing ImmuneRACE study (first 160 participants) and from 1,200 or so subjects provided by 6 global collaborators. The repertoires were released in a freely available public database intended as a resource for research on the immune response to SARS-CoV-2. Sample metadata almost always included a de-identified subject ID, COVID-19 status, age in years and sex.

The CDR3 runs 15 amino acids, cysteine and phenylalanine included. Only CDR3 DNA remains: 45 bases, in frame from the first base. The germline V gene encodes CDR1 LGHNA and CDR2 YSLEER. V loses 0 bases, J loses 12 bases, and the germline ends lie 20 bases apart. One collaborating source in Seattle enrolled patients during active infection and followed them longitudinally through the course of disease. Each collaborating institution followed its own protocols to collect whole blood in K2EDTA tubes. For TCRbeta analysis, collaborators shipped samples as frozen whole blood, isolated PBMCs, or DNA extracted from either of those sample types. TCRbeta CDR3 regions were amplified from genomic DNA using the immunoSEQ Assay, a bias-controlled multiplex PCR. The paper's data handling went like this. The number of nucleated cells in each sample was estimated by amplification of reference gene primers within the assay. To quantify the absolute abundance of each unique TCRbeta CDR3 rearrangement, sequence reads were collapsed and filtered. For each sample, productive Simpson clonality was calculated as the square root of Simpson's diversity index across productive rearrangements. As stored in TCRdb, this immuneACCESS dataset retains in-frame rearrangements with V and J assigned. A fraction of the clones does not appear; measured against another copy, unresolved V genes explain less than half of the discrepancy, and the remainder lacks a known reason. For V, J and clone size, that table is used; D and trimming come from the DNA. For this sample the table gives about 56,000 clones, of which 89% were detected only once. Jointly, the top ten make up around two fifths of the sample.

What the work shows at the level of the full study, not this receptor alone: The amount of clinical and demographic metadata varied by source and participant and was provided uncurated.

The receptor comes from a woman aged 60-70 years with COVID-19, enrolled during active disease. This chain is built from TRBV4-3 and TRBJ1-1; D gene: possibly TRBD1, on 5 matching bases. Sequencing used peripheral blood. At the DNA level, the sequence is TGCGCCAGCAGCCAAGATGCGATACGGGGACTAGTTCCTTTCTTT. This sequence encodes CASSQDAIRGLVPFF.